One and the same sample provided the 7 T cell receptor beta chains below, sequenced in a study of T cells in Graves' hyperthyroidism and ophthalmopathy. Researchers amplified the TCR beta CDR3 regions from RNA transcripts. First-round RT-PCR targeting the TCR CDR3 was performed with the HTBI primer set. TCRdb re-called the multiplex PCR reads with MiXCR, one entry per CDR3 protein. This sample has hundreds of thousands of distinct CDR3 sequences, with roughly 14% found just once. Sequences were obtained from blood. The receptors come from a woman aged 40 to 50 with Graves' ophthalmopathy.

The V and J genes are TRBV5-1 and TRBJ2-7; D perhaps matches TRBD1 (5 bases). The CDR3 extends over 14 amino acids. Trimming took 0 bases from V and 0 from J, leaving 7 bases between them. CDR1 and CDR2 (germline): SGHRS, YFSETQ. This CDR3 is CASSLGTYSYEQYF. CDR3 coding DNA: TGCGCCAGCAGCTTGGGGACATACTCCTACGAGCAGTACTTC.

DNA for the CDR3: TGTGCCAGCAGTCGGACTAGCGGGAGAATTACCTACGAGCAGTACTTC. It is translated as CASSRTSGRITYEQYF. The rearrangement joins TRBV12-3 or TRBV12-4 to TRBJ2-7; 13 nucleotides agree with TRBD2. This CDR3 contains 16 residues. With 5 bases clipped from V and 2 bases from J, the junction kept 6 bases outside the gene matches.

The rearrangement joins TRBV30 to TRBJ1-2, with D tentatively TRBD1 (6 bases). CDR1 is GTSNPN and CDR2 is SVGIG in the germline V gene (reference sequence). This CDR3 is 11 amino acids long. V lost 8 bases to trimming and J lost 8 bases, with 15 bases between them. The CDR3 nucleotides read TGTGCCAGGAAGGGAACAGGGGGCTACACCTTC. This gives the protein CARKGTGGYTF.

This clonotype was recorded many times. The chain recombines TRBV7-9 with TRBJ2-7; either TRBD1 or TRBD2 may supply D (6 bases each). The germline CDR1 and CDR2 sequences are SEHNR and FQNEAQ (reference sequence). Trimming took off 5 bases at V and 5 bases at J, with 16 bases between the two ends. There are 14 residues in the CDR3. CDR3 protein: CASSEGGLWDEQYF. As DNA, the CDR3 is TGTGCCAGCAGCGAAGGGGGGTTGTGGGACGAGCAGTACTTC.

This clonotype showed up many times. The chain couples TRBV28 to TRBJ1-2; TRBD1 aligns across 8 bases. The CDR3 length is 15 residues. Trimming removed 4 bases from V and 4 bases from J; junction bases left unmatched: 8. The germline V gene has CDR1 MDHEN and CDR2 SYDVKM. CDR3 loop: CASSSWTGNFYGYTF. As DNA, the CDR3 is TGTGCCAGCAGTTCCTGGACAGGGAATTTCTATGGCTACACCTTC.

This clonotype appeared many times. This sequence joins TRBV7-8 and TRBJ1-5, with D tentatively TRBD1 (6 bases). The V end was cut by 2 bases, the J end by 0 bases, with 11 bases between. The CDR3 runs 16 residues. CDR1 and CDR2 from the germline V gene are SGHVS and FQNEAQ. The CDR3 DNA reads TGTGCCAGCAGCTTACTTACAGGGTTTAGCAATCAGCCCCAGCATTTT. Encoded protein: CASSLLTGFSNQPQHF.

Many counts were recorded for this clonotype. The rearrangement links TRBV6-2 or TRBV6-3 to TRBJ2-2, with 8 bases matching TRBD1. V lost 6 bases and J lost 4; bases outside the gene matches: 16. CDR1 MNHEY and CDR2 SVGEGT come from the germline V gene. CDR3 length: 18 amino acids. CDR3: CASSSSPGQGALTGELFF. The CDR3 DNA reads TGTGCCAGCAGCTCCTCCCCTGGGCAGGGGGCCCTCACCGGGGAGCTGTTTTTT.